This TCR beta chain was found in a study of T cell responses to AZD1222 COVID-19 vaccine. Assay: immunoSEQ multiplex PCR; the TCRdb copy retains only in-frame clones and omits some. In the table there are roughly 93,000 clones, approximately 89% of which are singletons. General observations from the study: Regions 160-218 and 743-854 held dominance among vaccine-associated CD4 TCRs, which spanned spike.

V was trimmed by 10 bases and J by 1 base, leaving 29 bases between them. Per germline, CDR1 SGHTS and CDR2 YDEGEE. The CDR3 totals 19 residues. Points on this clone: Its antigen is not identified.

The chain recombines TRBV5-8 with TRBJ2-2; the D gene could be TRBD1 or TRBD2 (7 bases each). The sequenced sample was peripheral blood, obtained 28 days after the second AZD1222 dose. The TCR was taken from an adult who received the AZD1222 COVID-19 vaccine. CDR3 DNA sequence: TGTGCCCGAACCACCAGGGGGGGAGGCATACAAGTGAACACCGGGGAGCTGTTTTTT. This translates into CARTTRGGGIQVNTGELFF.